This T cell receptor beta chain was found in a study of cytomegalovirus exposure and HLA in healthy donors. The donors comprised healthy bone marrow donors. Turning to this clone: The antigen remains undetermined.

The V gene lost 2 bases and the J gene lost 3 bases, with 13 bases spanning the gap. The V gene's germline CDR1 is SQVTM and CDR2 ANQGSEA. CDR3 size: 14 residues. Study findings and constraints: A missense DCLRE1C variant was associated with V- and J-gene trimming of TCR beta chains in a later analysis, and an independent cohort replicated the association. Reportedly, cytomegalovirus status was diagnosed with high sensitivity and specificity. Highly shared sequence variants in one cluster were likely a sequencing artifact.

PCR employed 60 Vbeta and 13 Jbeta primers. Measured with immunoSEQ multiplex PCR; TCRdb has only the in-frame clones, and not every one. Here the sample spans 55,000 or so clones, 80% to 85% being singletons. J is TRBJ1-2 and V is TRBV29-1; D gene uncertain. This receptor was identified in a man in his thirties or forties in good health and CMV-seronegative. The sequenced sample consisted of PBMCs. This chain's CDR3 is CSVEIGRRDYGYTF. DNA of the CDR3: TGCAGCGTTGAAATCGGACGGAGGGACTATGGCTACACCTTC. Full variable domain (outside the CDR3, taken from reference TRBV29-1 and TRBJ1-2): SAVISQKPSRDICQRGTSLTIQCQVDSQVTMMFWYRQQPGQSLTLIATANQGSEATYESGFVIDKFPISRPNLTFSTLTVSNMSPEDSSIYLCSVEIGRRDYGYTFGSGTRLTVV.